One sample yielded the 5 T cell receptor beta chains listed below, sequenced in a study of regulatory T cells in long-lasting Graves disease. Both iRepertoire HTBI primers and Arm-PCR of CDR3 regions were used to build the TCR beta libraries. TCRdb called the multiplex PCR reads again in MiXCR, with one record for every CDR3 protein. This sample has around 460,000 distinct CDR3 sequences, with 22% found just once. Time point noted: persistent/refractory GD, antithyroid drugs over 5 years with positive TRAb. PBMC RNA served as the TCR library source. The starting material was peripheral blood mononuclear cells (PBMCs), obtained when the disease was refractory, from a patient treated with antithyroid drugs. The receptors come from a female donor with Graves disease.

This clonotype came up many times. The CDR3 region is CASKLGGEKLFF. The CDR3 nucleotides are TGTGCCAGCAAACTGGGGGGCGAAAAACTGTTTTTT. V is TRBV28 and J is TRBJ1-4; D might be TRBD1 (6 bases). Germline V gene sequence: CDR1 MDHEN, CDR2 SYDVKM. This CDR3 has 12 amino acids. Trimming shortened V by 7 bases and J by 8 bases, and 11 bases separated the two germline ends.

This chain joins TRBV7-9 and TRBJ1-1, with a possible D match to TRBD1 (5 bases). The V and J ends lost 5 bases and 0 bases respectively, with 22 bases between them. This CDR3 is 18 amino acids long. CDR1 SEHNR and CDR2 FQNEAQ come from the germline V gene (reference sequence). The CDR3 DNA sequence: TGTGCCAGCAGCCCCCTAGGAGGAGGGGTGGTCGTGAACACTGAAGCTTTCTTT. It is translated as CASSPLGGGVVVNTEAFF.

The chain uses TRBV20-1 and TRBJ2-1, with D perhaps matching TRBD2 (5 bases). Trimming removed 0 bases at V and 7 bases at J, with 19 bases between. Germline V lookup: CDR1 DFQATT, CDR2 SNEGSKA (reference sequence). The CDR3 runs to 16 residues. The DNA of the CDR3 is TGCAGTGCTAGAGATGTCTTAACCGCGGGCGGTAATGAGCAGTTCTTC. Its translation is CSARDVLTAGGNEQFF.

This chain links TRBV5-1 with TRBJ1-1, with 7 bases fitting TRBD1. This CDR3 region has 17 residues. V shed 4 bases and J 1 base; nucleotides not matched to a gene: 13. In germline, CDR1 is SGHRS, CDR2 YFSETQ. The CDR3: CASSLPGQILRNTEAFF. The CDR3 bases are TGCGCCAGCAGCCTACCGGGACAGATCCTTAGGAACACTGAAGCTTTCTTT. Using reference TRBV5-1 and TRBJ1-1 for the parts outside the CDR3, the full variable domain is KAGVTQTPRYLIKTRGQQVTLSCSPISGHRSVSWYQQTPGQGLQFLFEYFSETQRNKGNFPGRFSGRQFSNSRSEMNVSTLELGDSALYLCASSLPGQILRNTEAFFGQGTRLTVV.

The chain carries TRBV6-5 and TRBJ2-7; D ambiguous. Germline V gene data show CDR1 as MNHEY and CDR2 as SVGAGI. V dropped 2 bases and J dropped 4 bases, with 12 bases sitting between them. CDR3 length equals 14 residues. The CDR3 region is CASSYRRMVYEQYF. The CDR3 coding sequence is TGTGCCAGCAGTTACAGACGGATGGTGTACGAGCAGTACTTC.